Below are 19 T cell receptor beta chains sequenced from a single sample in a study of sequential checkpoint blockade in melanoma. Repertoires were generated with immunoSEQ multiplex PCR, while TCRdb's copy carries only in-frame clones and drops some. The sample includes 30,000 to 35,000 clones, approximately 77% seen only once; the top ten take about 17%. Treatment noted: randomized to nivolumab then ipilimumab (arm A) or the reverse (arm B). The sequenced sample was CD8+ T cells sorted from blood (inferred from file names), obtained from a patient given nivolumab and ipilimumab in sequence. The receptors derive from a human donor with melanoma.

The chain uses TRBV6-5 and TRBJ1-5; D is unresolved. Deletions cut 0 bases from V and 4 bases from J, with 4 bases between. Germline CDR1 is MNHEY and CDR2 is SVGAGI. The CDR3 runs to 13 residues. CDR3 residues: CASSYSENQPQHF. The CDR3 coding sequence is TGTGCCAGCAGTTACTCGGAGAATCAGCCCCAGCATTTT.

The genes are TRBV6-5 and TRBJ2-7; 8 bases are shared with TRBD1. CDR1 and CDR2 (germline): MNHEY, SVGAGI. V lost 7 bases, J lost 1 base, and 6 bases stayed unmatched. CDR3 length: 14 amino acids. Here the CDR3 DNA reads TGTGCCAGCACCCCTCAGGGGGCGTCCTACGAGCAGTACTTC. This sequence encodes CASTPQGASYEQYF.

The chain is built from TRBV7-6 and TRBJ2-7; possibly TRBD2 for D (6 bases). The ends were cut back, 1 base at V and 0 bases at J, with 13 bases in the middle. The CDR3 is 16 amino acids. The V gene's germline CDR1 is SGHVS and CDR2 FNYEAQ. The CDR3 DNA reads as TGTGCCAGCAGCTTAGATCTGGCTAGCGACTCCTACGAGCAGTACTTC. Encoded protein: CASSLDLASDSYEQYF.

The J gene is TRBJ2-1, the V gene TRBV7-9; D not certain. The length of the CDR3 is 13 residues. Trimming removed 8 bases at V and 7 bases at J, with 15 bases between. Germline V gives CDR1 SEHNR, CDR2 FQNEAQ (reference sequence). The CDR3 DNA reads TGTGCCAGCCTCGCGGTCCTAGGAAATGAGCAGTTCTTC. Translating gives CASLAVLGNEQFF.

By its share, this clone is medium-sized (0.01 to 0.1%). This chain connects TRBV10-2 to TRBJ2-7; D may be TRBD2 (5 bases). Germline CDR1 WSHSY, CDR2 SAAADI. This CDR3 has 13 residues. The V gene lost 2 bases and the J gene lost 6 bases, with 11 bases spanning the gap. The CDR3 spells CASSEDWESEQYF. DNA for the CDR3: TGCGCCAGCAGTGAGGACTGGGAGTCCGAGCAGTACTTC.

J is TRBJ1-5 and V is TRBV6-1; D may be TRBD1 (5 bases). CDR3 size: 15 residues. V lost 2 bases to trimming and J lost 6 bases, with 14 bases between them. Germline V gives CDR1 MNHNS, CDR2 SASEGT. The CDR3 nucleotides read TGTGCCAGCAGTGAACAGCGCAGGGTGGGTCAGCCCCAGCATTTT. It is translated as CASSEQRRVGQPQHF.

V gene TRBV19 combines with J gene TRBJ1-2; D call uncertain. This CDR3 is 13 amino acids long. V was cut by 3 bases and J by 3 bases, with 8 bases left in between. Germline V CDR1 and CDR2: LNHDA, SQIVND (reference sequence). CDR3 region: CASSIDIYYGYTF. CDR3 bases: TGTGCCAGTAGTATTGACATTTACTATGGCTACACCTTC.

A single count supports this clone. The chain combines TRBV6-5 with TRBJ2-5, with D uncertain. The J call may be faulty, since TRBJ2-7 better matches the DNA end. CDR1 is MNHEY, CDR2 SVGAGI, per germline. The length of the CDR3 is 11 residues. The CDR3 bases are TGTGCCAGCAGTAATGGTAACGAGCAGTACTTC. It is translated as CASSNGNEQYF.

This clone has only one observation. The V call is TRBV6-5, the J call TRBJ2-5; 8 nucleotides align to TRBD2. CDR3 length: 16 amino acids. J gave up 5 bases and V 4 bases, and 12 bases lay outside the gene matches. Germline-derived CDR1 and CDR2 are MNHEY and SVGAGI. CDR3 bases: TGTGCCAGCAGTTTCTCCCAGGGACTAGAGGGGGAGACCCAGTACTTC. The encoded protein is CASSFSQGLEGETQYF.

This chain connects TRBV27 to TRBJ1-5, with no clear D. The length of the CDR3 is 13 residues. Trimming left V 6 bases short and J 7 bases short, with 13 bases between. Germline V CDR1 and CDR2: MNHEY, SMNVEV (reference sequence). CDR3 nucleotides: TGTGCCAGCAGCCCCCGGGGTCGGCAGCCCCAGCATTTT. It encodes CASSPRGRQPQHF.

The genes are TRBV4-1 and TRBJ1-5; tentatively, D is TRBD1 (6 bases). CDR1 is MGHRA, CDR2 YSYEKL, per germline. The CDR3 extends over 17 amino acids. Trimming removed 0 bases from V and 10 bases from J, with 22 bases in between. CDR3 sequence: CASSQDGGGLPLDPQHF. CDR3 DNA sequence: TGCGCCAGCAGCCAAGACGGGGGGGGGCTACCTCTAGATCCCCAGCATTTT.

V usage is TRBV9 and J usage is TRBJ2-3, with D perhaps matching TRBD2 (5 bases). The CDR3 contains 15 residues. Germline CDR1 SGDLS, CDR2 YYNGEE. Trimming removed 0 bases from V and 7 bases from J, with 15 bases in between. The DNA for the CDR3 is TGTGCCAGCAGCGTAGGAGGGAGTACAGCAAATACGCAGTATTTT. It encodes CASSVGGSTANTQYF. Supplemented by reference TRBV9 and TRBJ2-3, the full variable domain reads DSGVTQTPKHLITATGQRVTLRCSPRSGDLSVYWYQQSLDQGLQFLIQYYNGEERAKGNILERFSAQQFPDLHSELNLSSLELGDSALYFCASSVGGSTANTQYFGPGTRLTVL.

The CDR3, as DNA: TGCGCCAGCAGCTTGGTCCAGGGGAGTCAGCCCCAGCATTTT. This encodes CASSLVQGSQPQHF. This sequence joins TRBV5-1 and TRBJ1-5, with a possible D match to TRBD1 (6 bases). The CDR3 runs 14 residues. The germline V and J ends were trimmed by 0 bases and 6 bases, with 10 bases remaining between them. CDR1 SGHRS and CDR2 YFSETQ come from the germline V gene.

The CDR3 bases are TGTGCCAGTAGAACCAACGGGGGTTTAGGTCAGCCCCAGCATTTT. It specifies CASRTNGGLGQPQHF. The gene calls are TRBV19 and TRBJ1-5, with D possibly TRBD1 on 5 matching bases. The CDR3 totals 15 residues. The V gene lost 6 bases and the J gene lost 6 bases, with 18 bases spanning the gap. Germline-derived CDR1 and CDR2 are LNHDA and SQIVND (reference sequence).

The chain couples TRBV6-6 to TRBJ1-4; tentative D call: TRBD1 (5 bases). V lost 6 bases to trimming and J lost 10 bases, with 18 bases between them. The CDR3 extends over 14 amino acids. Germline V lookup: CDR1 MNHNY, CDR2 SVGAGI (reference sequence). CDR3 bases: TGTGCCAGCAGATCGGGGACTGTCCACGGAAAACTGTTTTTT. This sequence encodes CASRSGTVHGKLFF.

This chain connects TRBV5-4 to TRBJ1-1, with 7 bases aligning to TRBD1. The CDR3 totals 15 residues. Per the germline V gene, CDR1 is SGHNT and CDR2 is YYREEE (reference sequence). V trimming: 7 bases; J trimming: 0 bases; junction bases outside the gene matches: 9. The CDR3 sequence: CASQDLGQVNTEAFF. CDR3 sequence (DNA): TGTGCCAGCCAAGACTTAGGACAGGTGAACACTGAAGCTTTCTTT.

The V gene is TRBV10-3, the J gene TRBJ2-2; 10 bases match TRBD1. With V trimmed by 4 bases and J by 5 bases, 1 base remained unmatched. CDR3 length: 14 residues. Germline CDR1 reads ENHRY; CDR2 reads SYGVKD. The CDR3 coding sequence is TGTGCCATCAGTGGGGACAGGGGTACCGGGGAGCTGTTTTTT. Translated: CAISGDRGTGELFF.

Here the CDR3 DNA reads TGTGCCATCAGTGAGTCCCAGGGCGACGAGCAGTACTTC. It yields the protein CAISESQGDEQYF. The chain employs TRBV10-3 and TRBJ2-7, with a tentative D call TRBD1 (5 bases). This CDR3 region has 13 residues. Per germline, CDR1 ENHRY and CDR2 SYGVKD. V shed 0 bases and J shed 5 bases, with 8 bases lying between them.

This clone is medium-sized by share. V is TRBV18 and J is TRBJ1-1, with D hard to call. CDR1 is KGHSH, CDR2 LQKENI, per germline. Deletions cut 2 bases from V and 4 bases from J, with 14 bases between. The CDR3 sequence is 15 residues long. Written as DNA, the CDR3 is TGTGCCAGCTCACCAAAGGCGGGATCGGCCACTGAAGCTTTCTTT. It translates to CASSPKAGSATEAFF.